These 14 T cell receptor beta chains share one sample of origin, sequenced in a study of cytomegalovirus exposure and HLA in healthy donors. This PCR relied on a set of 60 Vbeta primers and 13 Jbeta primers. The assay was immunoSEQ multiplex PCR, and TCRdb's table has in-frame clones only and misses some. There are some 170,000 clones in the sample; around 80% occur only once, and more than 3% lies in the top ten. Sequences were obtained from PBMCs. All receptors derive from a woman in her sixties or seventies in good health and CMV-seropositive.

This clone has a handful of counts. The J gene is TRBJ2-7, the V gene TRBV6-1, with TRBD1 matching 8 bases. CDR1 is MNHNS and CDR2 is SASEGT in the germline V gene. The CDR3 length is 16 residues. The junction had 7 bases not matched to a gene; V was cut back by 3 bases and J by 0 bases. In nucleotides, the CDR3 is TGTGCCAGCAGTGACCCCAGGACAGGGAGCTCCTACGAGCAGTACTTC. Encoded protein: CASSDPRTGSSYEQYF.

The gene calls are TRBV11-2 and TRBJ2-2, with TRBD2 matching over 9 bases. The ends lost 8 bases at V and 4 bases at J; junction bases unmatched: 5. Germline CDR1 is SGHAT and CDR2 is FQNNGV. The CDR3 loop spans 14 amino acids. Written as DNA, the CDR3 is TGTGCCAGCTTACTAGCGGGCTTCACCGGGGAGCTGTTTTTT. It translates to CASLLAGFTGELFF.

This chain links TRBV27 with TRBJ2-3, with D perhaps matching TRBD2 (5 bases). CDR3 size: 16 residues. CDR1 and CDR2 from the germline V gene are MNHEY and SMNVEV (reference sequence). Trimming cost V 9 bases and J 0 bases, with 19 bases left between them. The CDR3 loop is CASTGNSGLSTDTQYF. The CDR3 DNA reads as TGTGCCAGTACTGGAAACTCGGGGTTGAGCACAGATACGCAGTATTTT.

The genes are TRBV18 and TRBJ2-7; TRBD1 matches 10 bases. The CDR3 sequence is 13 residues long. Germline CDR1 and CDR2: KGHSH and LQKENI. Trimming cost V 4 bases and J 4 bases; bases outside gene matches: 1. The CDR3 DNA reads TGTGCCAGCTCACGGACAGGGGGTTACGAGCAGTACTTC. Its protein product is CASSRTGGYEQYF.

The chain joins TRBV5-1 to TRBJ2-2, with 11 bases aligning to TRBD1. V shed 5 bases, J shed 7 bases, and the junction held 4 bases outside the gene matches. Germline-derived CDR1 and CDR2 are SGHRS and YFSETQ. The CDR3 totals 14 residues. The CDR3 nucleotides read TGCGCCAGCAGAGGACAGGGGGCGCACGGGGAGCTGTTTTTT. This sequence encodes CASRGQGAHGELFF.

The chain recombines TRBV7-9 with TRBJ2-7, with 8 bases lining up with TRBD2. The V segment lost 5 bases and the J segment 6 bases; nucleotides outside the gene matches: 12. The V gene's germline CDR1 is SEHNR and CDR2 FQNEAQ (reference sequence). This CDR3 is built from 15 residues. The CDR3 sequence is CASSESGGSQFEQYF. The CDR3, as DNA: TGTGCCAGCAGCGAGAGCGGGGGCTCTCAGTTCGAGCAGTACTTC.

The rearrangement links TRBV5-1 to TRBJ1-4, with D perhaps TRBD1 (5 bases). Germline CDR1 is SGHRS and CDR2 is YFSETQ. The CDR3 covers 14 residues. The V and J ends lost 0 bases and 5 bases respectively, with 8 bases between them. This chain's CDR3 is CASSLGGGNEKLFF. The CDR3 DNA sequence: TGCGCCAGCAGCTTGGGGGGCGGCAATGAAAAACTGTTTTTT.

J is TRBJ2-1 and V is TRBV1; the D segment call TRBD2 is taken from the table without a DNA check. TRBV1 is an annotated pseudogene. The CDR3 runs to 18 residues. CDR3 sequence (DNA): TGCACCAGCCCGGGACTAGCGGGAATAGGGGACTCCTACAATGAGCAGTTCTTC. Its protein product is CTSPGLAGIGDSYNEQFF.

The chain recombines TRBV25-1 with TRBJ1-1, with TRBD1 matching over 7 bases. J gave up 11 bases and V 8 bases, and 11 bases lay outside the gene matches. CDR1 and CDR2 from the germline V gene are MGHDK and SYGVNS. The CDR3 contains 12 residues. This CDR3 is CASLPSGGNAFF. CDR3 nucleotides: TGTGCCAGCCTCCCTTCAGGGGGAAATGCTTTCTTT.

The V gene is TRBV12-5, the J gene TRBJ1-3; unclear D gene. V was clipped by 9 bases and J by 7 bases, with 13 bases between them. The CDR3 has 12 amino acids. Germline CDR1 LGHNT, CDR2 FRNRAP. Here the CDR3 reads CASGSPGNTIYF. The CDR3 nucleotides read TGTGCTAGCGGGTCCCCCGGGAACACCATATATTTT.

A single count supports this clone. This sequence joins TRBV27 and TRBJ2-1; 10 bases are shared with TRBD2. The CDR3 consists of 18 residues. Germline loops: CDR1 MNHEY, CDR2 SMNVEV (reference sequence). J was trimmed by 5 bases and V by 3 bases; bases with no gene match: 13. CDR3 sequence reads: CASSFRPPPAGGDNEQFF. As DNA, the CDR3 is TGTGCCAGCAGTTTCCGCCCCCCCCCAGCGGGAGGGGACAATGAGCAGTTCTTC.

This clone was recorded once. At one end the junction does not follow the germline gene, possibly because of a read error. The chain couples TRBV5-1 to TRBJ2-6; D might be TRBD1 (5 bases). The CDR3 runs to 13 residues. Looked up from germline, CDR1 is SGHRS and CDR2 is YFSETQ. CDR3 DNA: TGCGCCAGCAGCTCCATAGGGGCCAACGGCCTGACTTTC. This translates into CASSSIGANGLTF.

The chain uses TRBV5-5 and TRBJ2-1; the D is unclear. Deletions cut 0 bases from V and 2 bases from J, with 3 bases between. CDR1 is SGHKS and CDR2 is YYEKEE in the germline V gene (reference sequence). There are 13 residues in the CDR3. CDR3 in DNA: TGTGCCAGCAGCTTGGTAGCCTACAATGAGCAGTTCTTC. This sequence encodes CASSLVAYNEQFF.

This clone was seen only once. The chain couples TRBV5-4 to TRBJ2-2, with D possibly TRBD1 on 5 matching bases. The V and J ends lost 5 bases and 2 bases respectively, with 13 bases between them. In germline, CDR1 is SGHNT, CDR2 YYREEE (reference sequence). The CDR3 consists of 15 residues. The CDR3 is CASSLQGLNTGELFF. DNA for the CDR3: TGTGCCAGCAGTCTGCAGGGTCTTAACACCGGGGAGCTGTTTTTT.